This is a list of T cell receptor beta chains from one sample in a study of blood T cells in healthy people across ages. MiXCR, applied by TCRdb to the 5' RACE reads, yields one record per CDR3 protein. This table has hundreds of thousands of distinct CDR3 sequences, approximately 49% appearing once. The source material was blood. These receptors all come from a woman aged 55-70 years in good health. Both conserved end residues are part of each CDR3. D genes are given only for firm matches. The size field is filled for only some rows; it gives once, few, many or a size class.

>.|TRBV6-2/TRBV6-3|12|.|TRBJ2-7
CATQDVTYEQYF
TGTGCCACTCAAGATGTAACCTACGAGCAGTACTTC
>.|TRBV20-1|12|TRBD1|TRBJ2-5
CSASGTGGTQYF
TGCAGTGCCTCAGGGACAGGGGGGACCCAGTACTTC
>few|TRBV9|18|.|TRBJ2-6
CASSVGVRRSSGANVLTF
TGTGCCAGCAGCGTAGGGGTAAGGAGAAGCTCTGGGGCCAACGTCCTGACTTTC
>few|TRBV7-2|13|.|TRBJ2-7
CASSFQGYNEQYF
TGTGCCAGCAGCTTTCAGGGGTACAACGAGCAGTACTTC
>.|TRBV6-6|15|.|TRBJ1-4
CASLPRTATNEKLFF
TGTGCCAGCCTGCCTAGGACAGCAACTAATGAAAAACTGTTTTTT
>once|TRBV10-3|12|.|TRBJ1-5
CAISDRDQPQHF
TGTGCCATCAGTGACAGGGATCAGCCCCAGCATTTT
>.|TRBV20-1|18|TRBD2|TRBJ2-5
CSAHRAGGGDSSQETQYF
TGCAGTGCCCACCGTGCGGGAGGGGGGGACTCGTCCCAAGAGACCCAGTACTTC
>once|TRBV20-1|16|.|TRBJ2-6
CRARAGSGSGANVLTF
TGCCGTGCTAGAGCCGGTAGCGGCTCTGGGGCCAACGTCCTGACTTTC
>.|TRBV12-3/TRBV12-4|15|.|TRBJ2-7
CASSRFGTESYEQYF
TGTGCCAGCTCACGATTCGGGACCGAATCCTACGAGCAGTACTTC
>.|TRBV20-1|17|.|TRBJ1-1
CSARDPLSGYKGYEAFF
TGCAGTGCTAGAGATCCCCTCTCAGGATACAAAGGATATGAAGCTTTCTTT
>many|TRBV28|15|.|TRBJ1-2
CASSLERGRIYGYTF
TGTGCCAGCAGTTTAGAGCGGGGAAGGATCTATGGCTACACCTTC
>.|TRBV27|14|TRBD2|TRBJ2-5
CASSPGLGYDEQYF
TGTGCCAGCAGTCCGGGACTAGGGTACGATGAGCAGTACTTC
>many|TRBV6-1|13|.|TRBJ1-2
CASSPHPSPGYTF
TGTGCCAGCAGTCCGCACCCATCTCCAGGCTACACCTTC
>few|TRBV29-1|13|.|TRBJ1-5
CSVAHRVDQPQHF
TGCAGCGTTGCTCACAGGGTGGATCAGCCCCAGCATTTT
>.|TRBV12-3/TRBV12-4|14|.|TRBJ1-2
CASSFAPRGYGYTF
TGTGCCAGCAGTTTTGCGCCCAGGGGCTATGGCTACACCTTC
>few|TRBV3-1|13|.|TRBJ2-1
CASSQDEVSEQFF
TGTGCCAGCAGCCAAGATGAGGTAAGTGAGCAGTTCTTC
>.|TRBV2|15|.|TRBJ2-7
CASSERETTRSEQYF
TGTGCCAGCAGTGAAAGGGAGACAACTCGGTCCGAGCAGTACTTC
>.|TRBV7-2|15|.|TRBJ2-5
CASRFRGRDQETQYF
TGTGCCAGCAGATTTCGCGGACGGGATCAAGAGACCCAGTACTTC
>many|TRBV29-1|12|TRBD2|TRBJ2-3
CSVGRATDTQYF
TGCAGCGTCGGGAGGGCTACAGATACGCAGTATTTT
>.|TRBV14|14|.|TRBJ2-3
CASSRRSVLDTQYF
TGTGCCAGCAGCCGCCGATCAGTTCTGGATACGCAGTATTTT
>.|TRBV28|16|.|TRBJ1-2
CASSLMSRDRSGGYTF
TGTGCCAGCAGTTTAATGAGCAGGGATCGGTCAGGAGGCTACACCTTC
>.|TRBV10-3|13|.|TRBJ2-1
CAIRASSYNEQFF
TGTGCCATCAGGGCGAGCTCCTACAATGAGCAGTTCTTC
>.|TRBV20-1|13|TRBD1|TRBJ1-1
CSARDRALKEAFF
TGCAGTGCACGGGACAGGGCATTAAAAGAAGCTTTCTTT
>.|TRBV20-1|13|.|TRBJ2-5
CSASSSQGETQYF
TGCAGTGCTAGTTCAAGTCAGGGAGAGACCCAGTACTTC
>.|TRBV18|15|.|TRBJ1-5
CASSNRQRFEQPQHF
TGTGCCAGCTCAAACAGACAGAGGTTTGAACAGCCCCAGCATTTT